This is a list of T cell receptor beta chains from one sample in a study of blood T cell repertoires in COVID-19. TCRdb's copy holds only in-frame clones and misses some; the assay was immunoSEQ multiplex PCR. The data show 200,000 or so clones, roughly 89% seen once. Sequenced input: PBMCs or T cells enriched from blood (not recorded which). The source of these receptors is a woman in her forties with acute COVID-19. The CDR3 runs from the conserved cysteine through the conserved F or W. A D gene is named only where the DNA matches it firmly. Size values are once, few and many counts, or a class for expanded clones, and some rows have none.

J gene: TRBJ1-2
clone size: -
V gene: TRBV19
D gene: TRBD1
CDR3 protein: CASTPRTGGGYTF
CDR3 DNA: TGTGCCAGTACCCCCCGGACAGGGGGTGGCTACACCTTC

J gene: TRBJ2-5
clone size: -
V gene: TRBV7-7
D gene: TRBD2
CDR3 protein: CASSFGLAGVETQYF
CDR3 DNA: TGTGCTAGCAGCTTCGGCCTAGCGGGAGTAGAGACCCAGTACTTC

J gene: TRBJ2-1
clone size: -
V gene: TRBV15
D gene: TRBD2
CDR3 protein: CATSKVASGRHSYNEQFF
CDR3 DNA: TGTGCCACCAGCAAAGTAGCTAGCGGGAGACACTCCTACAATGAGCAGTTCTTC

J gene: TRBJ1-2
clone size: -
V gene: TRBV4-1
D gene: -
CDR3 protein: CASSQLQGYGYTF
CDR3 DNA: TGCGCCAGCAGCCAATTACAGGGCTATGGCTACACCTTC

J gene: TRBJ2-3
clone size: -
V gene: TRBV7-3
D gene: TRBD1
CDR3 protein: CASSLSSGGSTDTQYF
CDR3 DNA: TGTGCCAGCAGCTTATCTTCAGGGGGCTCCACAGATACGCAGTATTTT

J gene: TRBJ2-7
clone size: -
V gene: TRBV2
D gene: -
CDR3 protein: CASRNTYEQYF
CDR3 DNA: TGTGCCAGCAGGAACACCTACGAGCAGTACTTC

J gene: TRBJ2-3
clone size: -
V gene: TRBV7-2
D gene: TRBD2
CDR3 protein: CASSLRLAGPQYF
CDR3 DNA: TGTGCCAGCAGCTTACGTCTAGCGGGACCGCAGTATTTT

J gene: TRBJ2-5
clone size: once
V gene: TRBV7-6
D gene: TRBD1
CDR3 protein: CASSPRTGVETQYF
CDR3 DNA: TGTGCCAGCAGCCCCCGGACAGGGGTGGAGACCCAGTACTTC

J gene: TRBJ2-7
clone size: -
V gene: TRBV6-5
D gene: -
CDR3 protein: CASSSPGKGHYEQYF
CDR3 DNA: TGTGCCAGCAGTTCGCCGGGAAAGGGCCACTACGAGCAGTACTTC

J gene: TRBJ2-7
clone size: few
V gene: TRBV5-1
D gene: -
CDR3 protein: CASSSPGRPYEQYF
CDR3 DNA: TGCGCCAGCAGCTCCCCGGGTCGGCCCTACGAGCAGTACTTC

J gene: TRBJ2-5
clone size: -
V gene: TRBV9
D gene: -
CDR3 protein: CASSVAQGRQETQYF
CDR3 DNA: TGTGCCAGCAGCGTAGCCCAGGGGCGTCAAGAGACCCAGTACTTC

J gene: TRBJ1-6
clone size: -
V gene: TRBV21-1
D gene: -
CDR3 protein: CASSIRQYNSPLHF
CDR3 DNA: TGTGCCAGCAGCATTAGACAGTATAATTCACCCCTCCACTTT

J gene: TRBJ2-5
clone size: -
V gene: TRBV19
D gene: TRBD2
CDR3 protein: CASSMREGTQYF
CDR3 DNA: TGTGCCAGTAGTATGAGGGAGGGGACCCAGTACTTC

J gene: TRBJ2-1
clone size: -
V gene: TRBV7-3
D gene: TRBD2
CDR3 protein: CASSLEAGLVEQFF
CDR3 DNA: TGTGCCAGCAGCTTAGAGGCCGGACTAGTCGAGCAGTTCTTC

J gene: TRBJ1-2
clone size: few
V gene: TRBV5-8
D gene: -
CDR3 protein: CATPYLEGANYGYTF
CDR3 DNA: TGTGCCACCCCCTACCTGGAGGGAGCTAACTATGGCTACACCTTC

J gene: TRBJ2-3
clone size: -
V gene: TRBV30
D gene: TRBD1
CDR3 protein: CAWSGGLVQTGPTDTQYF
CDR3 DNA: TGTGCCTGGAGTGGAGGGTTGGTCCAGACAGGGCCCACAGATACGCAGTATTTT

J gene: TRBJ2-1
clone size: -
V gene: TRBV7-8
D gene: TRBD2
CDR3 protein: CASSLARAGAYNEQFF
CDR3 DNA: TGTGCCAGCAGCTTAGCGAGAGCGGGGGCCTACAATGAGCAGTTCTTC

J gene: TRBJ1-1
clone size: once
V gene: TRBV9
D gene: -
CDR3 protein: CASSESGSWDTEAFF
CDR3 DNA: TGTGCCAGCAGCGAGTCAGGCTCTTGGGACACTGAAGCTTTCTTT

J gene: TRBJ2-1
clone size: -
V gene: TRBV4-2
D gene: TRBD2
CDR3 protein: CASSQEKREYRYNEQFF
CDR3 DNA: TGTGCCAGCAGCCAAGAGAAGCGGGAGTATCGCTACAATGAGCAGTTCTTC

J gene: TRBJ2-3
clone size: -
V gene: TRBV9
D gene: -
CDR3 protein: CASSVRIGGTDTQYF
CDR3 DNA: TGTGCCAGCAGCGTTCGGATCGGGGGCACAGATACGCAGTATTTT

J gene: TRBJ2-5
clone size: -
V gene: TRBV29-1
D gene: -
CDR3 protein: CSVDSGETQYF
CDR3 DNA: TGCAGCGTTGATAGTGGAGAGACCCAGTACTTC

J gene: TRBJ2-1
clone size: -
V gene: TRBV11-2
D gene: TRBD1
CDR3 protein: CASRQPGTDNEQFF
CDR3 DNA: TGTGCCAGCAGACAGCCCGGGACAGACAATGAGCAGTTCTTC

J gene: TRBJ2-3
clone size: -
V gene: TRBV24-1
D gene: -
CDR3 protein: CATSDFEGGRGDTQYF
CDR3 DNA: TGTGCCACCAGTGATTTCGAAGGAGGAAGAGGAGATACGCAGTATTTT

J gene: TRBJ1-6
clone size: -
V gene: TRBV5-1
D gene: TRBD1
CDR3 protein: CASSTGTDNSPLHF
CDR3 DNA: TGCGCCAGCAGCACGGGGACAGATAATTCACCCCTCCACTTT

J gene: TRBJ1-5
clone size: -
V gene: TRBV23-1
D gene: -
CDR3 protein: CASSQTREDQPQHF
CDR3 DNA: TGCGCCAGCAGTCAAACCCGGGAGGATCAGCCCCAGCATTTT

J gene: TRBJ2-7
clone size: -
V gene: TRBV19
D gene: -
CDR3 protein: CASSMGQGIEQYF
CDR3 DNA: TGTGCCAGTAGTATGGGGCAGGGGATCGAGCAGTACTTC

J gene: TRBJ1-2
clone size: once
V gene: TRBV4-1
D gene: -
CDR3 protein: CASSQDPGDYYGYTF
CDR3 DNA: TGCGCCAGCAGCCAAGATCCAGGGGATTACTATGGCTACACCTTC

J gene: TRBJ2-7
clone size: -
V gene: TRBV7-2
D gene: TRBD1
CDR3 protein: CASSLDRGSEQYF
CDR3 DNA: TGTGCCAGCAGCTTAGACAGGGGAAGCGAGCAGTACTTC

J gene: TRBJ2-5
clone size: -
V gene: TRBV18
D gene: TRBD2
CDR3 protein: CASSPRVRPAGVEETQYF
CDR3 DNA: TGTGCCAGCTCACCACGAGTAAGGCCAGCGGGAGTCGAGGAGACCCAGTACTTC

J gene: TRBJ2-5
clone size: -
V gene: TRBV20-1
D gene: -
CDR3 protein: CSASNLQETQYF
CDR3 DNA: TGCAGTGCTAGTAACTTACAAGAGACCCAGTACTTC

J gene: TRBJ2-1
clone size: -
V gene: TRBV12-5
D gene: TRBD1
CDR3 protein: CASGLGQAQFF
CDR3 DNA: TGTGCTAGTGGTTTAGGACAGGCGCAGTTCTTC

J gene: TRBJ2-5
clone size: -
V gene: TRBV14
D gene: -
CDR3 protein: CASSPRLGQETQYF
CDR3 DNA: TGTGCCAGCAGCCCCAGACTAGGCCAAGAGACCCAGTACTTC

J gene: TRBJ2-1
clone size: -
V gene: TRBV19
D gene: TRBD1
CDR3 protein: CASSKGRDRGFNEQFF
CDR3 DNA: TGTGCCAGTAGTAAAGGCCGGGACAGGGGATTTAATGAGCAGTTCTTC

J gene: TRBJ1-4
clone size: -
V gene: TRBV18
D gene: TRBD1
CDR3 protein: CASSQLGQGEKLFF
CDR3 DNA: TGTGCCAGCTCACAGCTGGGACAGGGCGAAAAACTGTTTTTT

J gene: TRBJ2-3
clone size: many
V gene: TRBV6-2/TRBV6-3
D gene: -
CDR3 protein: CASSYSTGSGTDTQYF
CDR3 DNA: TGTGCCAGCAGTTACTCCACGGGATCAGGCACAGATACGCAGTATTTT

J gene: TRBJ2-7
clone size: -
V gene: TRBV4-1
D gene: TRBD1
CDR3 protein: CASSQESGTGVYEQYF
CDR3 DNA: TGCGCCAGCAGCCAAGAGTCCGGGACAGGGGTCTACGAGCAGTACTTC

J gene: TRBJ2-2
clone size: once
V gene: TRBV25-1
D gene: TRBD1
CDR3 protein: CASSETGARTGELFF
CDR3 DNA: TGTGCCAGCAGTGAGACAGGGGCTAGAACCGGGGAGCTGTTTTTT

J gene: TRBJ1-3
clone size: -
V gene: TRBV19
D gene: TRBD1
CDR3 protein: CASTSTGTGAFHSGNTIYF
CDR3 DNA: TGTGCCAGCACCTCGACCGGGACAGGGGCCTTTCACTCTGGAAACACCATATATTTT

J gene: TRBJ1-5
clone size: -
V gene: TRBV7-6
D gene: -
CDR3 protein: CASSLAIAGIQHF
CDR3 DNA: TGTGCCAGCAGCTTAGCGATAGCGGGGATCCAGCATTTT

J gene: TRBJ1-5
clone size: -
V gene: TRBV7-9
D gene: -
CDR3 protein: CASSLGSAGYSNQPQHF
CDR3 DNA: TGTGCCAGCAGCTTAGGATCGGCGGGCTATAGCAATCAGCCCCAGCATTTT

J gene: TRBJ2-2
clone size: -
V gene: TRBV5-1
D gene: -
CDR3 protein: CASSSQESGELFF
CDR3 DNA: TGCGCCAGCAGCTCACAGGAGTCCGGGGAGCTGTTTTTT

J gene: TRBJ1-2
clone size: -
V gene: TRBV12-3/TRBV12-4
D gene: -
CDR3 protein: CASSLVRDYGYTF
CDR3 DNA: TGTGCCAGCAGTTTAGTCAGGGACTATGGCTACACCTTC

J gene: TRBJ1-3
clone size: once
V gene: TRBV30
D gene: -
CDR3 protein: CAWLTGTSGNTIYF
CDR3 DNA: TGTGCCTGGCTAACAGGGACCTCTGGAAACACCATATATTTT

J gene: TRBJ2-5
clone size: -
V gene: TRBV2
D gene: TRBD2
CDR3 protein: CASNLAGGATQETQYF
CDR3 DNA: TGTGCCAGTAATCTTGCCGGGGGGGCTACCCAAGAGACCCAGTACTTC

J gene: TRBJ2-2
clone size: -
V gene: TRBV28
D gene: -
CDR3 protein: CASSLRFGELFF
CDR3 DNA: TGTGCCAGCAGCCTGAGGTTCGGGGAGCTGTTTTTT

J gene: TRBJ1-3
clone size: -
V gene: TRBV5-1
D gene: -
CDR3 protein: CASSLDIVSGNTIYF
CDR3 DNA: TGCGCCAGCAGCTTGGATATAGTCTCTGGAAACACCATATATTTT